This T cell receptor beta chain was documented in a study of blood T cell dynamics during melanoma immunotherapy. Study in general: First-line therapy was either pembrolizumab or nivolumab with ipilimumab for metastatic melanoma. Whole-study findings and limits: Disease-control patients' PBMC repertoires became either more clonal or more diverse at W3.

Time point meaning: week 3, after first cycle of checkpoint inhibitor. Blood was drawn before treatment and at week 3 after checkpoint blockade. DNA loading was fixed at roughly 360 ng for all bulk PBMC samples. The data were produced by immunoSEQ multiplex PCR, yet TCRdb's version contains in-frame clones alone and is incomplete. This sample has over 9,000 clones, with roughly 83% found just once. This clone was seen a few times. Its specificity is unknown. This CDR3 has 15 residues. The V gene's germline CDR1 is LGHNA and CDR2 YSLEER. The germline V and J ends were trimmed by 3 bases and 7 bases, with 16 bases remaining between them.

Sequencing was performed on blood, taken from a patient treated with checkpoint blockade. The gene calls are TRBV4-3 and TRBJ2-1; maybe TRBD1 (5 bases). The sequence was collected from a human donor with melanoma. The DNA of the CDR3 is TGCGCCAGCAGCCAGTCGTGGGTTGGGGCTAATGAGCAGTTCTTC. This codes for CASSQSWVGANEQFF.